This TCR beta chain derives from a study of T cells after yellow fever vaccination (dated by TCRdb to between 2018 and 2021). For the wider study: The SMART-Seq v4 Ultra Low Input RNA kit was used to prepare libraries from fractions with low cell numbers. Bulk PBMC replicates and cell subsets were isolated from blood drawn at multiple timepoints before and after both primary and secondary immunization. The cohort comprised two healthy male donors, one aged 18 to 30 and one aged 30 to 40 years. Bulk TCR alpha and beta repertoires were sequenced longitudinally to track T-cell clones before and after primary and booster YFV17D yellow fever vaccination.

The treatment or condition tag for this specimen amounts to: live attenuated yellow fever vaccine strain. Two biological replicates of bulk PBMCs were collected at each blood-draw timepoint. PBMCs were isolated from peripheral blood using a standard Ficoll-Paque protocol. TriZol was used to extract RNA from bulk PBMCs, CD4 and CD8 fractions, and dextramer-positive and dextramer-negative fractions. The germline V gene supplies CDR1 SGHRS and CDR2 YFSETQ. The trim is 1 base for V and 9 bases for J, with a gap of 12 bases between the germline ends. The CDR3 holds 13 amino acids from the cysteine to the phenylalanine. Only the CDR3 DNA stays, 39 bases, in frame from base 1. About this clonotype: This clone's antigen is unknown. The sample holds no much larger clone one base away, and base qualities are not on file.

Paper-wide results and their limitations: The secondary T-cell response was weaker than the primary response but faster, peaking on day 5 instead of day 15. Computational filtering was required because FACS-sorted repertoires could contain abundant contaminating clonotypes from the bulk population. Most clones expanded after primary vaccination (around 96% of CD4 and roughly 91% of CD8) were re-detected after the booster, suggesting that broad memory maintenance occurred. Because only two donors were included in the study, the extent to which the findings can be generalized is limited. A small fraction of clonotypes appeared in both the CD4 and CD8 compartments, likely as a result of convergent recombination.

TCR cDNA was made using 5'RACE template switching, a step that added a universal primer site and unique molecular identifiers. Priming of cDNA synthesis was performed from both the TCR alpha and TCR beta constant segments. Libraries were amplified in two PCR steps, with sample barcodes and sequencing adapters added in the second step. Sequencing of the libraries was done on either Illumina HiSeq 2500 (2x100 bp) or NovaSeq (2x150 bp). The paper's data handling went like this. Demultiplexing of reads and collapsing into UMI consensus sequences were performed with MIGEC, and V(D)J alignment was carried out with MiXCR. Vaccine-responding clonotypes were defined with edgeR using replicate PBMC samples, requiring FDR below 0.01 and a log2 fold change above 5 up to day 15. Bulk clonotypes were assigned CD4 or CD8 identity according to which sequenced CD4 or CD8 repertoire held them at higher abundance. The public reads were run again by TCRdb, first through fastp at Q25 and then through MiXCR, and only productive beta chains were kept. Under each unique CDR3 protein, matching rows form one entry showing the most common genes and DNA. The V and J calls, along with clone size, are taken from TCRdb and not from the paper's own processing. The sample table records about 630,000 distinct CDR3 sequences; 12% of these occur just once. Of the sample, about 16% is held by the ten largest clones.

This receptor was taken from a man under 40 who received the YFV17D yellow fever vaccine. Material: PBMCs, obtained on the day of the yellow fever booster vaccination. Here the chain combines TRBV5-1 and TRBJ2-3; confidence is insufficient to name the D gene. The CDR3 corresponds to CASSLNGLLTQYF. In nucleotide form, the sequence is TGCGCCAGCAGCTTGAATGGTCTTTTGACGCAGTATTTT.